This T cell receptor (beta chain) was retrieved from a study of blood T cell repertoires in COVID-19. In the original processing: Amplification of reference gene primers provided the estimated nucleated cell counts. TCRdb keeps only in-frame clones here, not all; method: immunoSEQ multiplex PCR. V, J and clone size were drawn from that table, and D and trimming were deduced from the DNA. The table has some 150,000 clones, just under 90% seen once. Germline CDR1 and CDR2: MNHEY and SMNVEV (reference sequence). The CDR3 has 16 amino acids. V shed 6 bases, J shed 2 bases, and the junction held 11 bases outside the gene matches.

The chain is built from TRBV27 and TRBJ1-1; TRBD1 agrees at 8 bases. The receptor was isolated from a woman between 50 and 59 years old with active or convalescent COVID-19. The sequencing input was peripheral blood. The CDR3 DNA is TGTGCCAGCAGAAAGGGACAGGCCAATTCTAACACTGAAGCTTTCTTT. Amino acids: CASRKGQANSNTEAFF.